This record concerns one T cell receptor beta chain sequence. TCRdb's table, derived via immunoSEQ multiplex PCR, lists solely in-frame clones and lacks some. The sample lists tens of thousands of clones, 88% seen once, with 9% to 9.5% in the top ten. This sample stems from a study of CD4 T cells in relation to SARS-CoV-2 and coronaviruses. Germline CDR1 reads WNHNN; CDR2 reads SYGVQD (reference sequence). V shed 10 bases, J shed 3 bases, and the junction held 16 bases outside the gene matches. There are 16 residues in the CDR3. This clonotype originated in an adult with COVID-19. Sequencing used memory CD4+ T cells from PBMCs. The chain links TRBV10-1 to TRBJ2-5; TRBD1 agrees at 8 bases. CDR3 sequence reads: CATAAEITGGEETQYF. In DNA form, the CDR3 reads TGCGCCACCGCGGCCGAGATTACAGGGGGAGAAGAGACCCAGTACTTC.